One sample yielded the 10 T cell receptor beta chains listed below, sequenced in a study of blood T cell repertoires in COVID-19 (dated by TCRdb to the early 2020s). Library creation used the immunoSEQ multiplex PCR assay. TCRdb limited this immuneACCESS table to in-frame rearrangements with V and J called. A share of clones is missing; checked studies link under half to unresolved V genes, and the rest is unexplained. Within this sample are 68,000 or so clones, with roughly 84% of them counted one time only. Roughly 7% of the sample comes from the top ten. The specimen was peripheral blood. Every receptor here comes from a man aged 50-59 years with active COVID-19.

The V gene is TRBV18, the J gene TRBJ1-6; D possibly corresponds to TRBD1 (5 bases). Germline loops: CDR1 KGHSH, CDR2 LQKENI. This CDR3 is 14 amino acids long. V was clipped by 4 bases and J by 6 bases, with 10 bases between them. DNA of the CDR3: TGTGCCAGCTCACTCAGGGAAAGTAATTCACCCCTCCACTTT. Translated: CASSLRESNSPLHF.

CDR3 in amino acids: CASSFGTGGSSEKLFF. The CDR3 DNA reads as TGTGCCAGCAGCTTTGGGACAGGGGGCTCGAGCGAAAAACTGTTTTTT. This rearrangement joins TRBV5-4 to TRBJ1-4; 12 bases agree with TRBD1. V was pared by 2 bases and J by 8 bases, with 7 bases of the junction left unmatched. CDR1 is SGHNT, CDR2 YYREEE, per germline (reference sequence). This CDR3 contains 16 residues.

The chain recombines TRBV18 with TRBJ2-3, with 12 positions matching TRBD2. V lost 6 bases, J lost 0 bases, and 7 bases stayed unmatched. Germline CDR1 is KGHSH and CDR2 is LQKENI. The CDR3 covers 17 residues. CDR3 amino acids: CASSRTSGATSTDTQYF. The CDR3 region has the DNA TGTGCCAGCTCCAGGACTAGCGGGGCAACTAGCACAGATACGCAGTATTTT.

The chain is built from TRBV3-1 (or the pseudogene TRBV3-2) and TRBJ2-5; 11 bases are shared with TRBD1. CDR3 length: 16 amino acids. From germline, CDR1 is LGHDT and CDR2 YNNKEL (reference sequence). Trimming removed 3 bases from V and 5 bases from J; junction bases left unmatched: 8. The CDR3 region has the DNA TGTGCCAGCAGCCAGCACGGACAGGGGGCGTTGGAGACCCAGTACTTC. As protein: CASSQHGQGALETQYF.

This rearrangement joins TRBV27 to TRBJ1-1; TRBD1 matches at 8 bases. The CDR3 has 13 amino acids. Losses at the gene ends were 7 bases for V and 5 bases for J; bases not matched to a gene: 6. The V gene's germline CDR1 is MNHEY and CDR2 SMNVEV (reference sequence). CDR3 amino acids: CASTDRVGTEAFF. DNA of the CDR3: TGTGCCAGCACGGACAGGGTGGGGACTGAAGCTTTCTTT.

This clone was detected only once. The rearrangement joins TRBV6-2 or TRBV6-3 to TRBJ2-1; TRBD1 matches at 9 bases. Germline CDR1 reads MNHEY; CDR2 reads SVGEGT. The CDR3 extends over 15 amino acids. V dropped 2 bases and J dropped 9; count of bases not matched to a gene: 8. This CDR3 reads CASSYRATGGGEQFF. For the CDR3, the DNA is TGTGCCAGCAGTTACCGTGCAACAGGGGGCGGTGAGCAGTTCTTC.

The chain couples TRBV5-4 to TRBJ1-1; TRBD1 is a possible D gene (5 bases). From germline, CDR1 is SGHNT and CDR2 YYREEE (reference sequence). The ends were cut back, 6 bases at V and 0 bases at J, with 18 bases in the middle. This CDR3 is 16 amino acids long. CDR3 DNA: TGTGCCAGCACTGGGGGAGCGGGACCTCTGAACACTGAAGCTTTCTTT. Translation: CASTGGAGPLNTEAFF. Full variable domain (missing parts from reference TRBV5-4 and TRBJ1-1): ETGVTQSPTHLIKTRGQQVTLRCSSQSGHNTVSWYQQALGQGPQFIFQYYREEENGRGNFPPRFSGLQFPNYSSELNVNALELDDSALYLCASTGGAGPLNTEAFFGQGTRLTVV.

The CDR3 coding sequence is TGTGCCAGCAGCAAAACCGGACTAGTGGAAGTCGGGGAGCTGTTTTTT. Protein product: CASSKTGLVEVGELFF. The chain combines TRBV21-1 with TRBJ2-2; the table gives TRBD2 as D, unverified against the DNA. TRBV21-1 is shown as a pseudogene. The CDR3 totals 16 residues.

As DNA, the CDR3 is TGTGCCAGCAGTGATGGACTGATCACAGATACGCAGTATTTT. As protein: CASSDGLITDTQYF. V is TRBV2 and J is TRBJ2-3; possibly TRBD2 for D (5 bases). Looked up from germline, CDR1 is SNHLY and CDR2 is FYNNEI. The CDR3 has 14 residues. Trimming took 3 bases from V and 2 from J, leaving 9 bases between them.

A remark on this clone: Other DNA sequences in the same sample also yield this CDR3. The V call is TRBV27, the J call TRBJ2-7, with a possible D match to TRBD1 (5 bases). This CDR3 region has 14 residues. The V end lost 2 bases, the J end lost 0 bases, and 8 bases lay between the germline ends. CDR1 is MNHEY, CDR2 SMNVEV, per germline (reference sequence). The CDR3 sequence is CASSLARDSYEQYF. The CDR3 DNA sequence: TGTGCCAGCAGTTTAGCCAGGGACTCCTACGAGCAGTACTTC.